Listed below are T cell receptor beta chains from one sample, sequenced in a study of pediatric ulcerative colitis. The protocol was immunoSEQ multiplex PCR, while the TCRdb copy is restricted to in-frame clones and leaves out a portion. Of tens of thousands of clones in the sample, 78% were seen once. The sequenced material came from gut tissue. The receptors come from a girl aged 5-17 years with moderate ulcerative colitis. Both conserved end residues are part of each CDR3. Fields, in order: V gene, J gene, CDR3 protein.

TRBV7-9	TRBJ1-2	CASSLDRVLSGYTF
TRBV6-5	TRBJ1-2	CASSLLGAESYGYTF
TRBV11-2	TRBJ1-1	CASSRSRGRGTEAFF
TRBV18	TRBJ1-4	CASSPQYGNEKLFF
TRBV5-4	TRBJ2-2	CASSPQTSGRIGTGELFF
TRBV18	TRBJ1-2	CASSPGTVYGYTF
TRBV11-2	TRBJ2-1	CASSLRRTGDSYNEQFF
TRBV10-3	TRBJ1-2	CAISDSDGGANYGYTF
TRBV5-1	TRBJ2-3	CASSFLLAGGGTDTQYF
TRBV11-2	TRBJ2-7	CASSFRGGYEQYF
TRBV10-2	TRBJ2-7	CASIDGTGSYEQYF
TRBV19	TRBJ2-1	CASSPQPRAYNEQFF
TRBV6-1	TRBJ1-6	CASRRDTAPLHF
TRBV7-4	TRBJ2-7	CASSLAPGLASYEQYF
TRBV11-2	TRBJ2-7	CASTHGTASYEQYF
TRBV10-3	TRBJ1-1	CAISAGEGLGTEAFF
TRBV15	TRBJ2-1	CATSRAGSYNEQFF
TRBV9	TRBJ2-3	CASSVAPGTDTQYF
TRBV7-8	TRBJ1-5	CASSLSMGLNQPQHF
TRBV4-3	TRBJ1-2	CASSQGSRDSHGYTF
TRBV12-2	TRBJ1-1	CASRLAPRDRGRNTEAFF
TRBV2	TRBJ1-4	CASSVSRSNEKLFF
TRBV28	TRBJ2-7	CASSQSATGVYEQYF
TRBV4-1	TRBJ2-3	CASSQEVLAGTGRGHTQYF
TRBV11-3	TRBJ2-1	CASSARLAGEPKQFF
TRBV6-1	TRBJ1-4	CASSGGRREKLFF
TRBV30	TRBJ1-2	CAWSLQGGNYGYTF
TRBV15	TRBJ1-5	CATSRRQGLQPQHF
TRBV19	TRBJ2-7	CASSIAGRSYEQYF
TRBV4-2	TRBJ2-3	CASSPVWSDRDRVALTDTQYF
TRBV18	TRBJ2-7	CASSPQGGSYEQYF